The TCR beta chain described here comes from a study of shared clonotypes between healthy human individuals. Broader study findings: Donor clonotype sharing was expected to depend on sequencing depth.

This table comes from immunoSEQ multiplex PCR, and its TCRdb copy is limited to in-frame clones, with some not included. The sample lists a few million clones, approximately 92% occurring once. This CDR3 is 14 amino acids long. Germline V CDR1 and CDR2: SGHDT, YYEEEE. Trimming at V came to 1 base and at J to 6 bases, leaving 4 bases not matched to a gene. Only one count was recorded for this clone. Its antigen is currently unknown. Naive CD8 cells lacked CD45RO and underwent positive selection for CCR7, leaving out terminally differentiated effector memory CD45RA+ cells. Sample: naive CD8+ T cells from PBMCs. The clonotype originates from a man aged 18 to 35 in good health. Some clones in this sample may be carry-over from other donors' samples. V usage is TRBV5-6 and J usage is TRBJ2-1; 7 bases are a match to TRBD2. The CDR3 region is CASSLMGLLNEQFF. The CDR3 DNA follows: TGTGCCAGCAGCTTGATGGGACTACTCAATGAGCAGTTCTTC.